These T cell receptor beta chains were read from a single sample in a study of blood T cells in healthy people across ages. Via MiXCR, TCRdb re-called the 5' RACE reads, giving one row per CDR3 protein. The data show approximately 1,700,000 distinct CDR3 sequences, approximately 40% seen once. Material for sequencing was blood. The origin of the receptors is a human donor in good health. The CDR3 runs from the conserved cysteine through the conserved F or W. A D gene is named only where the DNA matches it firmly. Size is omitted from some rows. Given values are once, few, many or a class for expanded clones.

J gene | clone size | V gene | D gene | CDR3 length | CDR3 protein | CDR3 DNA
TRBJ1-1 | . | TRBV5-1 | . | 13 | CASSTGVGAEAFF | TGCGCCAGCAGCACGGGTGTCGGGGCTGAAGCTTTCTTT
TRBJ1-1 | . | TRBV5-1 | . | 14 | CASSLVHETEEAFF | TGCGCCAGCAGCTTGGTGCATGAGACAGAAGAAGCTTTCTTT
TRBJ2-6 | few | TRBV24-1 | TRBD1 | 16 | CATSDTTRDSHNVLTF | TGTGCCACCAGTGATACAACCCGGGACAGCCACAACGTCCTGACTTTC
TRBJ2-7 | few | TRBV20-1 | TRBD1 | 14 | CSALETGSYYEQYF | TGCAGTGCTCTTGAGACAGGGTCTTACTACGAGCAGTACTTC
TRBJ2-3 | . | TRBV20-1 | TRBD2 | 14 | CSAWSGGHTDTQYF | TGCAGTGCTTGGTCGGGGGGGCATACCGATACGCAGTATTTT
TRBJ2-3 | . | TRBV9 | TRBD2 | 15 | CASSARAGGTDTQYF | TGTGCCAGCAGCGCCCGAGCGGGGGGGACAGATACGCAGTATTTT
TRBJ2-1 | few | TRBV9 | . | 12 | CASSGGGFWQFF | TGTGCCAGCAGTGGCGGGGGCTTCTGGCAGTTCTTC
TRBJ1-2 | . | TRBV5-1 | . | 13 | CASSPGQDYDYTF | TGCGCCAGCAGCCCCGGACAAGACTATGACTACACCTTC
TRBJ1-2 | . | TRBV12-3/TRBV12-4 | . | 14 | CASSLGAIGYGYTF | TGTGCCAGCAGTTTAGGGGCTATAGGCTATGGCTACACCTTC
TRBJ2-7 | few | TRBV12-3/TRBV12-4 | TRBD2 | 16 | CASSFGSGVEPYEQYF | TGTGCCAGCAGTTTTGGTAGCGGGGTCGAACCCTACGAGCAGTACTTC
TRBJ2-3 | few | TRBV11-1 | TRBD2 | 18 | CASSPVRSSGGSTDTQYF | TGTGCCAGCAGCCCAGTCCGTTCTAGCGGGGGCAGCACAGATACGCAGTATTTT
TRBJ2-5 | . | TRBV24-1 | . | 15 | CATSDYREIQETQYF | TGTGCCACCAGTGACTACAGGGAGATTCAAGAGACCCAGTACTTC
TRBJ2-7 | . | TRBV5-1 | . | 16 | CASTEGGQPFTYEQYF | TGCGCCAGCACCGAGGGAGGACAGCCCTTTACCTACGAGCAGTACTTC
TRBJ1-1 | . | TRBV7-8 | . | 13 | CASSFGGRREAFF | TGTGCCAGCAGCTTTGGGGGGCGGAGGGAAGCTTTCTTT
TRBJ2-2 | once | TRBV7-2 | . | 18 | CASGFDRRETQYFGELFF | .
TRBJ2-2 | few | TRBV15 | . | 18 | CATSRDPSDSPGTGELFF | TGTGCCACCAGCAGAGACCCCTCCGACAGCCCGGGCACCGGGGAGCTGTTTTTT
TRBJ2-4 | . | TRBV10-3 | . | 18 | CAISESSETGEVGYEQYF | TGTGCCATCAGTGAGTCCTCCGAAACAGGGGAGGTAGGCTATGAGCAGTACTTC
TRBJ1-2 | many | TRBV7-2 | . | 12 | CASSLDPYGYTF | TGTGCCAGCAGCTTAGACCCGTATGGCTACACCTTC